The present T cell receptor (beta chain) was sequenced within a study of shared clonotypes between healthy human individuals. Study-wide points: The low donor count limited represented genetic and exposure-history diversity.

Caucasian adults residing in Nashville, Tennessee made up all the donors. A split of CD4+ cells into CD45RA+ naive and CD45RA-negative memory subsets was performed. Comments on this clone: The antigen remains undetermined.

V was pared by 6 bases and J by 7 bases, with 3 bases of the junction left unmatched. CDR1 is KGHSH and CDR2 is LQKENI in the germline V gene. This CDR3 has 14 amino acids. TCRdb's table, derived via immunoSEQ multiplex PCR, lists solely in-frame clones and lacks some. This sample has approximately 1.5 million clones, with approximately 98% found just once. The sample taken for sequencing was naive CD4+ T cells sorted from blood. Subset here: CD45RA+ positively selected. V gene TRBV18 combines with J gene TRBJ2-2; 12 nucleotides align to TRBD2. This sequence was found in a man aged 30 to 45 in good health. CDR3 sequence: CASSPGLAGGELFF. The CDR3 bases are TGTGCCAGCTCGCCGGGACTAGCGGGCGGGGAGCTGTTTTTT. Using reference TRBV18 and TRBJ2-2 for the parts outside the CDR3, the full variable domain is NAGVMQNPRHLVRRRGQEARLRCSPMKGHSHVYWYRQLPEEGLKFMVYLQKENIIDESGMPKERFSAEFPKEGPSILRIQQVVRGDSAAYFCASSPGLAGGELFFGEGSRLTVL.